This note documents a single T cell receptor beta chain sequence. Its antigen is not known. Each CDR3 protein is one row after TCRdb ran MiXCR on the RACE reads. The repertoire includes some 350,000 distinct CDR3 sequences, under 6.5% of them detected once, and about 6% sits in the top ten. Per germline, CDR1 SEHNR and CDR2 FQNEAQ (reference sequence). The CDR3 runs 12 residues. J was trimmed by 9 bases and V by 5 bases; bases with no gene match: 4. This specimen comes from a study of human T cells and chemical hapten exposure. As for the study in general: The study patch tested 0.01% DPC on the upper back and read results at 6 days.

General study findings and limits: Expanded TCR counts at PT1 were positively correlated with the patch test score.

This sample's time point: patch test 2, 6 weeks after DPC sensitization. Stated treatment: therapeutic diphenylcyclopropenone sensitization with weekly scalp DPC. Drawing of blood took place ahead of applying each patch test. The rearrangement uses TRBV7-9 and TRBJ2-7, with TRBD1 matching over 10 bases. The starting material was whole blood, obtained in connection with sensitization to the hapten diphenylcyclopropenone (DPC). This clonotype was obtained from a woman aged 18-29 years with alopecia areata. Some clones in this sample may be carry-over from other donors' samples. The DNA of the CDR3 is TGTGCCAGCAGCCCGACAGGGGGCGGGCAGTACTTC. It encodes CASSPTGGGQYF.